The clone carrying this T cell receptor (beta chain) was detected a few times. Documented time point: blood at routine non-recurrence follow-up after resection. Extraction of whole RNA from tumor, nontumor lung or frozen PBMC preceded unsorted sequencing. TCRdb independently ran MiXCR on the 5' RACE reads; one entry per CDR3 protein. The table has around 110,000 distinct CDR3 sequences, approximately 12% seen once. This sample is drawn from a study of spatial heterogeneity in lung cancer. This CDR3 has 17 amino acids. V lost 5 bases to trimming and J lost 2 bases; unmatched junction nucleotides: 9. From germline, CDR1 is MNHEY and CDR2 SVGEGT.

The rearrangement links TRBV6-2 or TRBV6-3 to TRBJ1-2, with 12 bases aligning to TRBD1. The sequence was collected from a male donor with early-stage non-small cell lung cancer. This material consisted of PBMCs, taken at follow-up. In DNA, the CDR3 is TGTGCCAGCAGTACACCGGGACAGGGGGCTCGAAACTATGGCTACACCTTC. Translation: CASSTPGQGARNYGYTF.